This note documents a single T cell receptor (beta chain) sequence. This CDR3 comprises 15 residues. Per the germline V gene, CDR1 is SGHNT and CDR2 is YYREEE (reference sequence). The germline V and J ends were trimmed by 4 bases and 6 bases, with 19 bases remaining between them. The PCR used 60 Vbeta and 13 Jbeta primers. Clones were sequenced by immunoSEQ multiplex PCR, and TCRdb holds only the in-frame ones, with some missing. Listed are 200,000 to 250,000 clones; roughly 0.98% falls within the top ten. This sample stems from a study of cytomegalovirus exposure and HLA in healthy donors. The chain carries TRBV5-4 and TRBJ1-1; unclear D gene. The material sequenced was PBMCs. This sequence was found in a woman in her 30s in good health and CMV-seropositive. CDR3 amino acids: CASSVSPTGLAEAFF. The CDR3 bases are TGTGCCAGCAGCGTATCTCCGACGGGGTTGGCTGAAGCTTTCTTT.